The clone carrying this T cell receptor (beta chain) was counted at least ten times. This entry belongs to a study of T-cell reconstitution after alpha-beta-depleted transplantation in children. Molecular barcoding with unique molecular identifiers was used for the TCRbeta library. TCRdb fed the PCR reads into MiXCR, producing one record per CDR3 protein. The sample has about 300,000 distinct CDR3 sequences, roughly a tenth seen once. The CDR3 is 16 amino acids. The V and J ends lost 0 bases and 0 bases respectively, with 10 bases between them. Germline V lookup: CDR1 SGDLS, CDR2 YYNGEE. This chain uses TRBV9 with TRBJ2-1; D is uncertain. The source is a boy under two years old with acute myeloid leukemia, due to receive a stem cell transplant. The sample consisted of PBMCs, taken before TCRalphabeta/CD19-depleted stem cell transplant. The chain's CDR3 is CASSVGGVSSYNEQFF. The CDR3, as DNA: TGTGCCAGCAGCGTAGGGGGTGTTAGCTCCTACAATGAGCAGTTCTTC.